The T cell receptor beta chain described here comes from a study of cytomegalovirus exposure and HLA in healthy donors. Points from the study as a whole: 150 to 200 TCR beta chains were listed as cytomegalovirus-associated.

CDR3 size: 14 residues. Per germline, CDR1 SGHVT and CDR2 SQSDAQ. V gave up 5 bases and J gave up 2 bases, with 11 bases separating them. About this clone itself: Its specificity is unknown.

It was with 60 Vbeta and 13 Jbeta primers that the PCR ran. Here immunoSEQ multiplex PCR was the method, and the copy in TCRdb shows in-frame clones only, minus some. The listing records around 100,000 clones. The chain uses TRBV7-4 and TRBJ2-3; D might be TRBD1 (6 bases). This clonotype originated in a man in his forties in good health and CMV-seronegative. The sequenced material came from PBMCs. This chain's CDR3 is CASSHPGHTDTQYF. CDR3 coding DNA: TGTGCCAGCAGCCATCCGGGACACACAGATACGCAGTATTTT.